These 11 T cell receptor beta chains were sequenced from one sample in a study of metastatic and nonmetastatic thyroid tumors. TCRdb reprocessed the PCR reads using MiXCR. The sample includes approximately 84,000 clones, about 15% of them seen just once. No patient had received any treatment before thyroid surgery. Sequences were obtained from blood. The source is a female donor with papillary thyroid cancer or a benign thyroid nodule (not recorded which). Some clones in this sample may be carry-over from other donors' samples.

Ten or more counts support this clone. V usage is TRBV10-3 and J usage is TRBJ2-7, with D tentatively TRBD1 (6 bases). From germline, CDR1 is ENHRY and CDR2 SYGVKD. This CDR3 is built from 11 residues. The germline V and J ends were trimmed by 9 bases and 0 bases, with 6 bases remaining between them. DNA of the CDR3: TGTGCCATGACAGGCTCCTACGAGCAGTACTTC. Amino acids: CAMTGSYEQYF.

Of note for this clone: A read error may account for a junction end that differs from germline. The V call is TRBV20-1, the J call TRBJ1-5, with a possible D match to TRBD1 (5 bases). The CDR3 has 13 amino acids. Looked up from germline, CDR1 is DFQATT and CDR2 is SNEGSKA (reference sequence). CDR3 region: CSACRARNHPQHF. The CDR3 nucleotides read TGCAGTGCGTGCAGGGCCCGCAATCATCCCCAGCATTTT.

In its sample, this clone was seen a few times. The chain joins TRBV19 to TRBJ2-7; the D gene is possibly TRBD1 (5 bases). The CDR3 covers 14 residues. Trimming shortened V by 6 bases and J by 5 bases, and 17 bases separated the two germline ends. CDR1 LNHDA and CDR2 SQIVND come from the germline V gene (reference sequence). CDR3 loop: CASSLTVGPNEQYF. As DNA, the CDR3 is TGTGCCAGTAGCCTTACAGTGGGGCCTAACGAGCAGTACTTC. The complete variable domain, with remaining parts taken from reference TRBV19 and TRBJ2-7, reads DGGITQSPKYLFRKEGQNVTLSCEQNLNHDAMYWYRQDPGQGLRLIYYSQIVNDFQKGDIAEGYSVSREKKESFPLTVTSAQKNPTAFYLCASSLTVGPNEQYFGPGTRLTVT.

Worth noting for this clone: A much larger clone differs from this one at a single base, so this may be a read error. This chain connects TRBV4-1 to TRBJ2-2; the match to TRBD2 covers 8 bases. The germline CDR1 and CDR2 sequences are MGHRA and YSYEKL. The ends lost 1 base at V and 7 bases at J; junction bases unmatched: 5. The CDR3 is 15 residues long. In DNA, the CDR3 is TGCGCCAGCAGCCAAGTGCGGGGGGCCCACGGGGAGCTGTTTTTT. It translates to CASSQVRGAHGELFF.

The sample holds one count of this clone. The chain has TRBV5-4 and TRBJ1-6; D unresolved. Germline V gives CDR1 SGHNT, CDR2 YYREEE (reference sequence). V was cut by 0 bases and J by 7 bases, with 11 bases left in between. The CDR3 has 15 amino acids. The CDR3: CASSLEGRQNSPLHF. The CDR3 nucleotides read TGTGCCAGCAGCTTGGAGGGCAGGCAAAATTCACCCCTCCACTTT.

This clone was detected many times. CDR3 DNA sequence: TGTGCCAGCAGTCCCGGGACAGGGGACAATGATGAGCAGTTCTTC. The encoded protein is CASSPGTGDNDEQFF. The chain uses TRBV7-9 and TRBJ2-1; 10 bases are shared with TRBD1. Looked up from germline, CDR1 is SEHNR and CDR2 is FQNEAQ (reference sequence). The CDR3 spans 15 residues. The trim removed 6 bases at V and 8 bases at J, leaving 10 bases unmatched.

This clone was picked up many times. The chain recombines TRBV3-1 with TRBJ1-5; the D gene is possibly TRBD1 (5 bases). This CDR3 has 16 amino acids. V lost 1 base and J lost 1, with 11 bases in between. Germline CDR1 is LGHDT and CDR2 is YNNKEL (reference sequence). CDR3 loop: CASSQGTRASNQPQHF. As DNA, the CDR3 is TGTGCCAGCAGCCAAGGGACCAGGGCCAGCAATCAGCCCCAGCATTTT.

The table lists this clone with a few counts. A clone one base away is much larger, so this may be a read error. V is TRBV6-2 or TRBV6-3 and J is TRBJ2-5, with D hard to call. Germline V lookup: CDR1 MNHEY, CDR2 SVGEGT. CDR3 length: 15 residues. The CDR3 protein is CAISYSSRNQETQYF. CDR3 nucleotide sequence: TGTGCCATCAGTTACTCCAGCCGAAACCAAGAGACCCAGTACTTC.

A word on this clone: Being one base from a much bigger clone, this may be a read error. The chain couples TRBV19 to TRBJ2-3; D is unresolved. CDR3 length: 13 amino acids. The V gene lost 3 bases and the J gene lost 6 bases, with 10 bases spanning the gap. The V gene's germline CDR1 is LNHDA and CDR2 SQIVND (reference sequence). The DNA for the CDR3 is TGTGCCAGTAGTATTGCGTTAGCCGATACGCAGTATTTT. Residues: CASSIALADTQYF. The entire variable domain, with the rest obtained from reference TRBV19 and TRBJ2-3, is as follows: DGGITQSPKYLFRKEGQNVTLSCEQNLNHDAMYWYRQDPGQGLRLIYYSQIVNDFQKGDIAEGYSVSREKKESFPLTVTSAQKNPTAFYLCASSIALADTQYFGPGTRLTVL.

This chain joins TRBV20-1 and TRBJ2-3; TRBD2 aligns across 9 bases. Germline V gene data show CDR1 as DFQATT and CDR2 as SNEGSKA (reference sequence). The ends lost 2 bases at V and 4 bases at J; junction bases unmatched: 7. CDR3 length equals 15 residues. The CDR3 DNA follows: TGCAGTGCTAGAAGGCAGCGGGGGGACGCAGATACGCAGTATTTT. It specifies CSARRQRGDADTQYF.

This clone showed up many times. The junction and the germline gene differ at one end; a read error may be behind it. The chain has TRBV6-1 and TRBJ2-4; TRBD1 matches 10 bases. This CDR3 has 17 residues. CDR1 and CDR2 (germline): MNHNS, SASEGT. Here the CDR3 DNA reads TGTGCCAGCAGTATTCTTTTGACAGGGGGCTTCAAAATCATTCAGTACTTC. This codes for CASSILLTGGFKIIQYF.